This T cell receptor (beta chain) was profiled in a study of OX40 agonist ivuxolimab in advanced cancers. In terms of the full investigation: Ivuxolimab was an agonistic, fully human IgG2 monoclonal antibody directed against OX40 (CD134), a costimulatory receptor. Intravenous ivuxolimab was administered to patients every 2 weeks at six dose levels: 0.01, 0.1, 0.3, 1.5, 3 and 10 mg/kg. The dose-escalation cohort was 82.7% male with a mean age of approximately 59 years, ranging from about 20 to 80. Patients were allowed to have had prior anti-PD-1, anti-PD-L1 or anti-CTLA-4 therapy, and less than 45% of the dose-escalation patients had previously received checkpoint inhibitors. Partial responses occurred in three dose-escalation patients: two with cutaneous melanoma and one with hepatocellular carcinoma. Of the roughly 50 dose-escalation patients, hepatocellular carcinoma was present in about 20, melanoma in some 15, renal cell carcinoma in 9 and head and neck cancer in 9. Peripheral TCRbeta sequencing was intended to test whether TCR sequence diversity was altered and clonal T-cell expansion was caused by ivuxolimab. The paper describes the monotherapy dose-escalation part (N of about 55 patients) of the phase I trial of ivuxolimab.

What the authors observed across the whole study: At doses from 0.1 to 3.0 mg/kg, clonal expansion was seen in both CD4+ and CD8+ blood T cells between baseline and week 6. In partial responders in the 0.1-3.0 mg/kg groups, normalized peripheral clonal expansion was found to be among the lowest, especially among CD8+ T cells. Low levels of normalized T-cell clonal expansion were also seen in some patients who did not respond. After ivuxolimab, CD8+ T cells had more expanded clones than CD4+ T cells on average. The antigen specificity of the peripheral T cells that underwent clonal expansion was not determined.

Points on this clone: It lacks a known antigen. No base-level quality is on record; no much larger clone is a single base apart.

V is trimmed back by 5 bases and J by 8 bases, and the junction contains 13 bases that no gene match accounts for. The CDR3 holds 15 amino acids from the cysteine to the phenylalanine. CDR3 DNA only is kept here, 45 bases in frame from base 1. As encoded in the germline V gene, CDR1 is SGHTA while CDR2 is FQGNSA. For sequencing of the TCRbeta CDR3 region, genomic DNA was extracted from the sorted cells. The immunoSEQ Assay was used for sequencing of TCRbeta CDR3 regions. Sourced from immuneACCESS, this table was stored by TCRdb with only in-frame sequences that have V and J called. A share of the clones is absent; for the studies checked, an unresolved V gene accounts for under half, and the remainder has no known explanation. Counted in this sample were 70,000 to 80,000 clones; about nine tenths of them appeared once. The top ten clones comprise around 0.38% of the sample. The trial excluded patients who had a history of autoimmune disease or were on systemic immunosuppression. In every dose cohort, peripheral blood was drawn for TCR sequencing at baseline, cycle 4 day 1, and cycle 7 day 1. The samples were taken from a phase I, first-in-human, multicenter, open-label dose-escalation trial of ivuxolimab. Adults with locally advanced or metastatic melanoma, renal cell, hepatocellular, or head and neck squamous cell carcinoma were enrolled in the trial. Before TCR sequencing, CD4+ T cells and CD8+ T cells were sorted from peripheral blood as separate populations.

The sequencing here drew on CD4+ or CD8+ T cells sorted from blood, taken in a trial of the OX40 agonist ivuxolimab. This receptor was taken from an adult with an advanced solid tumor such as melanoma, head and neck, liver or kidney cancer. This chain joins TRBV7-2 to TRBJ1-1, with 8 bases matching TRBD1. The CDR3 region has the sequence CASSLTAGQAKEAFF. The DNA is TGTGCCAGCAGCCTGACAGCGGGACAGGCCAAGGAAGCTTTCTTT. Supplemented by the reference TRBV7-2 and TRBJ1-1 proteins around the CDR3, the complete variable domain is GAGVSQSPSNKVTEKGKDVELRCDPISGHTALYWYRQSLGQGLEFLIYFQGNSAPDKSGLPSDRFSAERTGGSVSTLTIQRTQQEDSAVYLCASSLTAGQAKEAFFGQGTRLTVV.